These 15 T cell receptor beta chains came from one sample sequenced in a study of T cell repertoires in cytomegalovirus infection. Which antigens these TCRs recognize remains unknown. TCRdb re-called the reads with MiXCR, one entry per CDR3 protein. The table shows over 100,000 distinct CDR3 sequences, with roughly 30% occurring only once. The sequencing here drew on CD8+ T cells from cultured PBMCs, taken from culture after CMV antigen stimulation. The receptors shown here come from a human donor in good health (CMV status not recorded). Some clones in this sample may be carry-over from other donors' samples.

The J gene is TRBJ2-1, the V gene TRBV4-1; a possible D gene is TRBD2 (5 bases). The CDR3 totals 13 residues. Germline loops: CDR1 MGHRA, CDR2 YSYEKL. The ends were cut back, 1 base at V and 8 bases at J, with 9 bases in the middle. CDR3 residues: CASSQGSGYEQFF. The CDR3 DNA reads as TGCGCCAGCAGCCAAGGTTCGGGGTATGAGCAGTTCTTC.

V gene TRBV7-9 combines with J gene TRBJ1-2, with D maybe TRBD1 (5 bases). CDR1 and CDR2 (germline): SEHNR, FQNEAQ (reference sequence). The germline V and J ends were trimmed by 2 bases and 8 bases, with 15 bases remaining between them. This CDR3 has 14 residues. The CDR3 loop reads CASSLPQGIRGYTF. As DNA, the CDR3 is TGTGCCAGCAGCTTACCGCAGGGAATCCGAGGCTACACCTTC. The complete variable domain, with remaining parts taken from reference TRBV7-9 and TRBJ1-2, reads DTGVSQNPRHKITKRGQNVTFRCDPISEHNRLYWYRQTLGQGPEFLTYFQNEAQLEKSRLLSDRFSAERPKGSFSTLEIQRTEQGDSAMYLCASSLPQGIRGYTFGSGTRLTVV.

The chain joins TRBV5-6 to TRBJ2-7; D is ambiguous. The CDR3 runs to 15 residues. CDR1 SGHDT and CDR2 YYEEEE come from the germline V gene. V shed 2 bases and J shed 3 bases, with 15 bases lying between them. The CDR3 is CASSFAVVPFYEQYF. The CDR3 nucleotides are TGTGCCAGCAGCTTTGCAGTGGTCCCATTCTACGAGCAGTACTTC.

The chain is built from TRBV2 and TRBJ2-1; D possibly uses TRBD1 or TRBD2 (6 bases each). The CDR3 loop spans 17 amino acids. The V gene lost 4 bases and the J gene lost 2 bases, with 18 bases spanning the gap. Germline assignment: CDR1 SNHLY and CDR2 FYNNEI. This CDR3 is CASSANAWGATYNEQFF. The CDR3 nucleotides are TGTGCCAGCAGTGCGAACGCGTGGGGGGCTACCTACAATGAGCAGTTCTTC.

This clonotype appeared a few times. V is TRBV10-3 and J is TRBJ2-7, with D possibly TRBD1 on 6 matching bases. V was trimmed by 11 bases and J by 0 bases, leaving 14 bases between them. Germline V gives CDR1 ENHRY, CDR2 SYGVKD. CDR3 length: 13 residues. The CDR3 region is CALRDRNSYEQYF. In DNA, the CDR3 is TGTGCCCTTAGAGACAGGAACTCCTACGAGCAGTACTTC.

This clonotype has a count of ten or more. The V gene is TRBV4-1, the J gene TRBJ2-2; the D call may be TRBD1 or TRBD2 (5 bases each). CDR1 MGHRA and CDR2 YSYEKL come from the germline V gene. The CDR3 has 14 residues. Between the trimmed V and J ends, which lost 0 bases and 7 bases, there was a span of 9 bases. The CDR3 sequence: CASSQETGLGELFF. CDR3 coding DNA: TGCGCCAGCAGCCAAGAAACGGGGCTCGGGGAGCTGTTTTTT.

This clonotype was seen only a few times. The V call is TRBV7-9, the J call TRBJ1-4; 8 bases match TRBD1. This CDR3 has 15 amino acids. CDR1 and CDR2 from the germline V gene are SEHNR and FQNEAQ (reference sequence). With 6 bases clipped from V and 5 bases from J, the junction kept 8 bases outside the gene matches. CDR3 amino acids: CASRKMGQENEKLFF. CDR3 bases: TGTGCCAGCAGAAAAATGGGACAGGAGAATGAAAAACTGTTTTTT.

The chain uses TRBV20-1 and TRBJ2-5; D ambiguous. The CDR3 spans 12 residues. CDR1 is DFQATT, CDR2 SNEGSKA, per germline (reference sequence). Trimming shortened V by 3 bases and J by 6 bases, and 11 bases separated the two germline ends. The CDR3: CSARGGLKTQYF. DNA for the CDR3: TGCAGTGCTAGGGGTGGGTTAAAGACCCAGTACTTC.

In its sample, this clonotype was seen a few times. This may be a read error, as it is one base from a much larger clone. This sequence joins TRBV12-3 or TRBV12-4 and TRBJ2-1; possible D gene TRBD2, 7 bases. Trimming shortened V by 1 base and J by 2 bases, and 9 bases separated the two germline ends. CDR3 length: 15 residues. For the CDR3, the DNA is TGTGCCAGCAGTTTAGGGGGGGGCCCCTACAATGAGCAGTTCTTC. Encoded protein: CASSLGGGPYNEQFF.

Concerning this clonotype itself: One end of the junction is discordant with germline, which a read error may explain. The V gene is TRBV11-2, the J gene TRBJ2-1, with 12 bases identical to TRBD2. The CDR3 consists of 15 residues. Germline lookup yields CDR1 SGHAT and CDR2 FQNNGV. The chain's CDR3 is CTSSSTSGGYNEQFF. Here the CDR3 DNA reads TGTACCAGCAGCTCTACTAGCGGGGGGTACAATGAGCAGTTCTTC.

This clonotype has only a few counts. This chain joins TRBV11-1 and TRBJ2-1; D is possibly TRBD1 (6 bases). Germline V gene data show CDR1 as SGHAT and CDR2 as FQDESV (reference sequence). Trimming removed 3 bases from V and 0 bases from J, with 15 bases in between. The CDR3 consists of 17 residues. The CDR3 DNA reads TGTGCCAGCAGCTTGGCGTTAGGGGGAAGCTCCTACAATGAGCAGTTCTTC. It codes for CASSLALGGSSYNEQFF.

The chain couples TRBV11-1 to TRBJ2-3; D call uncertain. The ends were cut back, 2 bases at V and 3 bases at J, with 6 bases in the middle. The germline V gene has CDR1 SGHAT and CDR2 FQDESV (reference sequence). This CDR3 region has 13 residues. The chain's CDR3 is CASSLWQTDTQYF. CDR3 in DNA: TGTGCCAGCAGCTTATGGCAGACAGATACGCAGTATTTT. Supplemented by reference TRBV11-1 and TRBJ2-3, the full variable domain reads EAEVAQSPRYKITEKSQAVAFWCDPISGHATLYWYRQILGQGPELLVQFQDESVVDDSQLPKDRFSAERLKGVDSTLKIQPAELGDSAMYLCASSLWQTDTQYFGPGTRLTVL.

The chain is built from TRBV7-2 and TRBJ1-1; D is undetermined. The CDR3 covers 12 residues. Trimming stripped 5 bases from V and 8 bases from J, with 12 bases between. Germline-derived CDR1 and CDR2 are SGHTA and FQGNSA. The CDR3 spells CASSPPPAEAFF. In DNA form, the CDR3 reads TGTGCCAGCAGCCCCCCGCCTGCCGAAGCTTTCTTT.

This clonotype has just a few counts. This chain connects TRBV4-1 to TRBJ2-7; TRBD2 might be the D (6 bases). The CDR3 consists of 13 residues. From germline, CDR1 is MGHRA and CDR2 YSYEKL. V was pared by 6 bases and J by 3 bases, with 12 bases between. The CDR3 DNA sequence: TGCGCCAGCAGGCGGGACCCGGGCTACGAGCAGTACTTC. Translation: CASRRDPGYEQYF.

This chain joins TRBV11-2 and TRBJ2-3; no definite D call. Trimming stripped 4 bases from V and 2 bases from J, with 13 bases between. The CDR3 sequence is 15 residues long. Per the germline V gene, CDR1 is SGHAT and CDR2 is FQNNGV. In nucleotides, the CDR3 is TGTGCCAGCAGCTCCTATGCCTCTTTCACAGATACGCAGTATTTT. Translated, it gives CASSSYASFTDTQYF.